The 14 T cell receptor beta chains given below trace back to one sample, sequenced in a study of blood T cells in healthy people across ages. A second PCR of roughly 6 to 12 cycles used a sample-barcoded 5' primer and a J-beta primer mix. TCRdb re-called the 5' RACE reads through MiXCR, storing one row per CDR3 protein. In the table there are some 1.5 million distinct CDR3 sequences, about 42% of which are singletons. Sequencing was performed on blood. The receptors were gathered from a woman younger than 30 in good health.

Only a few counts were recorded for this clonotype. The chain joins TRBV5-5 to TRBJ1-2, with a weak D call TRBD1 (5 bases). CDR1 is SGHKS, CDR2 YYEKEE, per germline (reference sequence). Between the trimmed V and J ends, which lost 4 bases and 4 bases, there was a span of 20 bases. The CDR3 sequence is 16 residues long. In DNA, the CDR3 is TGTGCCAGCAGCAAATTACAGGACCTGACGCTCTATGGCTACACCTTC. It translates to CASSKLQDLTLYGYTF.

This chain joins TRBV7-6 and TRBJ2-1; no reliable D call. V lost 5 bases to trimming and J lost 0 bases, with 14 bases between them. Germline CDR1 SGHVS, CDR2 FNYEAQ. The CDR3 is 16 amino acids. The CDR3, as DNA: TGTGCCAGCAGCCCATTGGAAGGTAGCTCCTACAATGAGCAGTTCTTC. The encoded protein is CASSPLEGSSYNEQFF.

The CDR3 spells CASSYWGGREETQYF. Here the CDR3 DNA reads TGTGCCAGCAGTTACTGGGGCGGGAGAGAAGAGACCCAGTACTTC. The chain is built from TRBV6-2 or TRBV6-3 and TRBJ2-5; 7 bases line up with TRBD2. V was pared by 1 base and J by 3 bases, with 5 bases of the junction left unmatched. Germline-derived CDR1 and CDR2 are MNHEY and SVGEGT. The CDR3 consists of 15 residues.

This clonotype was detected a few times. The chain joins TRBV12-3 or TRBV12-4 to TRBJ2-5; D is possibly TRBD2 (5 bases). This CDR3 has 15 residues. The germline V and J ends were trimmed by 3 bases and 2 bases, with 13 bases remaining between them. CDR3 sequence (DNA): TGTGCCAGCAGTTTCAGGCAGTCGGGGCAAGAGACCCAGTACTTC. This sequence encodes CASSFRQSGQETQYF.

DNA of the CDR3: TGCAGTGCCCGTCGGAGAGTCACAGATACGCAGTATTTT. It translates to CSARRRVTDTQYF. The chain employs TRBV20-1 and TRBJ2-3; no reliable D call. CDR1 DFQATT and CDR2 SNEGSKA come from the germline V gene (reference sequence). The length of the CDR3 is 13 residues. V was shortened by 6 bases and J by 2 bases, with 12 bases between the two germline ends.

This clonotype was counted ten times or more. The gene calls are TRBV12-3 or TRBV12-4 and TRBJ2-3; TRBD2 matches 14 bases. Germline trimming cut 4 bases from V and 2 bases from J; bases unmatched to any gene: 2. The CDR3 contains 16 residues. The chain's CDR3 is CASSSTSGGATDTQYF. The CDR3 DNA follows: TGTGCCAGCAGTTCGACTAGCGGGGGGGCCACAGATACGCAGTATTTT.

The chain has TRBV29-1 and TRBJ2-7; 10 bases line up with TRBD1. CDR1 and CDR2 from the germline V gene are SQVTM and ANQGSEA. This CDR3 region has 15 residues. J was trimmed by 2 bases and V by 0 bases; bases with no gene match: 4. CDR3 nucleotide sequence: TGCAGCGTTGAAGATGGGACAGGGGCTACCTACGAGCAGTACTTC. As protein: CSVEDGTGATYEQYF.

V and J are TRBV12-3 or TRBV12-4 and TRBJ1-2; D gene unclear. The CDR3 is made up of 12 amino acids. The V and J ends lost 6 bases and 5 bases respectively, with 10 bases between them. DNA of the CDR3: TGTGCCAGCAGCACTCGACCATATGGCTACACCTTC. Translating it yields CASSTRPYGYTF.

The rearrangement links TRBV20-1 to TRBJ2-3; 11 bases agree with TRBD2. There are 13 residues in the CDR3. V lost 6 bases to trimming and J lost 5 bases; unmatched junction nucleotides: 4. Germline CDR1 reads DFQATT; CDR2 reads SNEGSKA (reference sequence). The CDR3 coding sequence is TGCAGTGCCCTACTAGCGGGAGAAGATACGCAGTATTTT. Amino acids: CSALLAGEDTQYF.

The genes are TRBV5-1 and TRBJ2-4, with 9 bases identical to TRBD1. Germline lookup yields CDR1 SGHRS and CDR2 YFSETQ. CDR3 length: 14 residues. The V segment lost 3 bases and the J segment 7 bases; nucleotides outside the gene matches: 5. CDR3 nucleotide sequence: TGCGCCAGCAGCTCGGACAGGGGAGCGAACATTCAGTACTTC. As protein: CASSSDRGANIQYF.

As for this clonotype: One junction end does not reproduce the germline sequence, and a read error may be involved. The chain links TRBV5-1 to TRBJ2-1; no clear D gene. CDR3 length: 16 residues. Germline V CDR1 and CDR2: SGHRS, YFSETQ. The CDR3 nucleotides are TGCGCCGGCAGCTTGCGTGACACTCGCGTCGTCCATGAGCAGTTCTTC. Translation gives CAGSLRDTRVVHEQFF. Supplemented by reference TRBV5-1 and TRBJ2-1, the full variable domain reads KAGVTQTPRYLIKTRGQQVTLSCSPISGHRSVSWYQQTPGQGLQFLFEYFSETQRNKGNFPGRFSGRQFSNSRSEMNVSTLELGDSALYLCAGSLRDTRVVHEQFFGPGTRLTVL.

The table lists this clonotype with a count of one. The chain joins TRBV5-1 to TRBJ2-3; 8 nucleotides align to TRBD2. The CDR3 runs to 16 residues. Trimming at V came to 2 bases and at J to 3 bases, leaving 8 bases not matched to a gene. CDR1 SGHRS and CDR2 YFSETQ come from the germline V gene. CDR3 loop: CASSLRGSGVTDTQYF. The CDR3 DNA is TGCGCCAGCAGCTTAAGGGGTAGCGGGGTTACAGATACGCAGTATTTT.

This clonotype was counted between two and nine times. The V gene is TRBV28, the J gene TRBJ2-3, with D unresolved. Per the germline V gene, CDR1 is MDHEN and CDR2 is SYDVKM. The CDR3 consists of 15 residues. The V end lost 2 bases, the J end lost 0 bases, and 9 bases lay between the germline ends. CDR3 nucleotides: TGTGCCAGCAGTTTAAACTCCCTTAGCACAGATACGCAGTATTTT. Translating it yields CASSLNSLSTDTQYF.

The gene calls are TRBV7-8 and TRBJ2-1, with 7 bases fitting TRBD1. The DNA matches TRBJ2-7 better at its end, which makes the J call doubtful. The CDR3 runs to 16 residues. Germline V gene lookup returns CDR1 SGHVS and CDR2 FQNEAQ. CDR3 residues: CASSPRRGGKYNEQYF. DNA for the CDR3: TGTGCCAGCAGCCCTAGACGAGGGGGCAAGTACAATGAGCAGTACTTC.